These 9 T cell receptor beta chains were sequenced from one sample in a study of OX40 agonist ivuxolimab in advanced cancers. Produced via immunoSEQ multiplex PCR; TCRdb's table is partial and in-frame only. The table records some 51,000 clones, 70% to 80% of them present only once. The source material was CD4+ or CD8+ T cells sorted from blood, sampled in a trial of the OX40 agonist ivuxolimab. Receptors originate from an adult with an advanced solid tumor such as melanoma, head and neck, liver or kidney cancer.

This clone occurred a few times. The V and J genes are TRBV14 and TRBJ2-7; possibly TRBD2 for D (5 bases). Trimming left V 0 bases short and J 4 bases short, with 13 bases between. This CDR3 has 15 amino acids. CDR1 is SGHDN and CDR2 is FVKESK in the germline V gene. CDR3 bases: TGTGCCAGCAGCCAAGACTCTAGCCCCAGTTACGAGCAGTACTTC. Translated, it gives CASSQDSSPSYEQYF. Drawing the rest from reference TRBV14 and TRBJ2-7, the complete variable domain is EAGVTQFPSHSVIEKGQTVTLRCDPISGHDNLYWYRRVMGKEIKFLLHFVKESKQDESGMPNNRFLAERTGGTYSTLKVQPAELEDSGVYFCASSQDSSPSYEQYFGPGTRLTVT.

V gene TRBV7-6 combines with J gene TRBJ1-1; 7 bases match TRBD1. The CDR3 contains 14 residues. Germline V gene data show CDR1 as SGHVS and CDR2 as FNYEAQ. Trimming took 5 bases from V and 3 from J; bases not matched to a gene: 6. The CDR3 is CASSRGGADTEAFF. The CDR3 DNA sequence: TGTGCCAGCAGCCGAGGGGGCGCGGACACTGAAGCTTTCTTT.

The V gene is TRBV28, the J gene TRBJ1-2; 8 bases fit TRBD1. The CDR3 covers 14 residues. Per germline, CDR1 MDHEN and CDR2 SYDVKM. V lost 4 bases to trimming and J lost 8 bases; unmatched junction nucleotides: 9. In DNA, the CDR3 is TGTGCCAGCAGTTCCGGACAGGGCGTGTTGGGCTACACCTTC. Translated: CASSSGQGVLGYTF.

This chain links TRBV19 with TRBJ1-2; D perhaps matches TRBD1 (5 bases). This CDR3 is built from 13 residues. Trimming shortened V by 8 bases and J by 7 bases, and 17 bases separated the two germline ends. From germline, CDR1 is LNHDA and CDR2 SQIVND (reference sequence). CDR3 amino acids: CASEGFQAVGYTF. DNA of the CDR3: TGTGCCAGTGAGGGGTTTCAGGCGGTTGGCTACACCTTC.

This clone was recorded a few times. The V gene is TRBV29-1, the J gene TRBJ1-6; D is unresolved. Germline V CDR1 and CDR2: SQVTM, ANQGSEA. This CDR3 is 13 amino acids long. The ends were cut back, 4 bases at V and 7 bases at J, with 11 bases in the middle. The CDR3 here is CSVAGSNNSPLHF. The CDR3 bases are TGCAGCGTTGCCGGGTCTAACAATTCACCCCTCCACTTT.

This chain joins TRBV2 and TRBJ2-5; 10 bases align to TRBD2. Trimming at V came to 8 bases and at J to 7 bases, leaving 7 bases not matched to a gene. The CDR3 totals 13 residues. Germline V gene lookup returns CDR1 SNHLY and CDR2 FYNNEI. CDR3 sequence: CASPASSGGTQYF. The DNA of the CDR3 is TGTGCCAGCCCCGCCTCTAGCGGGGGGACCCAGTACTTC.

The gene calls are TRBV11-1 and TRBJ2-3; a possible D gene is TRBD1 (5 bases). Trimming shortened V by 1 base and J by 7 bases, and 15 bases separated the two germline ends. From germline, CDR1 is SGHAT and CDR2 FQDESV (reference sequence). The CDR3 is 15 residues long. The CDR3 here is CASSLVVQAPHTQYF. CDR3 bases: TGTGCCAGCAGCTTAGTAGTACAGGCCCCGCATACGCAGTATTTT. Together with reference TRBV11-1 and TRBJ2-3, the CDR3 gives the full variable domain: EAEVAQSPRYKITEKSQAVAFWCDPISGHATLYWYRQILGQGPELLVQFQDESVVDDSQLPKDRFSAERLKGVDSTLKIQPAELGDSAMYLCASSLVVQAPHTQYFGPGTRLTVL.

V usage is TRBV19 and J usage is TRBJ1-1; possible D gene TRBD1, 6 bases. Germline CDR1 LNHDA, CDR2 SQIVND (reference sequence). This CDR3 spans 14 amino acids. V was pared by 5 bases and J by 4 bases, with 14 bases between. In DNA, the CDR3 is TGTGCCAGTAGTCCGAGGACAGCTAGCACTGAAGCTTTCTTT. Its translation: CASSPRTASTEAFF.

The chain is built from TRBV6-1 and TRBJ2-3; the D gene is possibly TRBD2 (5 bases). Between the trimmed V and J ends, which lost 2 bases and 5 bases, there was a span of 11 bases. This CDR3 comprises 14 residues. Germline values: CDR1 MNHNS, CDR2 SASEGT. CDR3 DNA sequence: TGTGCCAGCAGTGAAATCCCCGGGAAAGATACGCAGTATTTT. Translation gives CASSEIPGKDTQYF.